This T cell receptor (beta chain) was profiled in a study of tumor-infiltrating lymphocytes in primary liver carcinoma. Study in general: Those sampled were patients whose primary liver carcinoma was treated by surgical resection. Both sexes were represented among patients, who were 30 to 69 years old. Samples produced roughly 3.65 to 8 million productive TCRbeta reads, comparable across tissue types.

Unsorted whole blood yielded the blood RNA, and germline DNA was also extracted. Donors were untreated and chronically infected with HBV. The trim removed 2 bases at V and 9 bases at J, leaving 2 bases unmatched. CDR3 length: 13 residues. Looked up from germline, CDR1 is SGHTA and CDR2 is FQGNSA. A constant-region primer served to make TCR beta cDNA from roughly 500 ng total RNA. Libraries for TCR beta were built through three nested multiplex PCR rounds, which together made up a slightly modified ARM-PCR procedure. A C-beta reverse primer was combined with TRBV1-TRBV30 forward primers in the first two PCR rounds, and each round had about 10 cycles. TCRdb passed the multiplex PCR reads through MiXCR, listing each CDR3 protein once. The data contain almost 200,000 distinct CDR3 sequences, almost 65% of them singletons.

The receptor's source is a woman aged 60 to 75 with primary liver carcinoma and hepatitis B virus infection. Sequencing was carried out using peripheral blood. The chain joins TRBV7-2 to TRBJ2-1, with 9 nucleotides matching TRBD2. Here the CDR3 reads CASSLQAGGEQFF. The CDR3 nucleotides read TGTGCCAGCAGCTTACAAGCGGGAGGTGAGCAGTTCTTC.